Following are 11 T cell receptor beta chains from one sample sequenced in a study of shared clonotypes between healthy human individuals (dated by TCRdb to 2018 to 2021). Receptors were amplified or captured by the immunoSEQ multiplex PCR assay. The table was pulled from immuneACCESS by TCRdb, which kept in-frame rearrangements only. Such tables lose some clones; where checked, under half of the loss comes from unresolved V genes, and the rest has no known cause. The sample records under 1,900,000 clones, around 98.5% of which are singletons. The biggest ten clones account for roughly 0.35% of the sample. The source material was naive CD4+ T cells sorted from blood. This specimen's cell subset or site label, per the study, means: CD45RA+ positively selected. The source of these receptors is a man aged 30 to 45 in good health.

The chain joins TRBV9 to TRBJ2-7, with TRBD2 identical over 9 bases. Unmatched junction bases numbered 11, after V lost 3 bases and J lost 4 bases. Germline V gene sequence: CDR1 SGDLS, CDR2 YYNGEE. CDR3 length equals 16 residues. For the CDR3, the DNA is TGTGCCAGCAGCGGGACGCCGAGACTAGCGGTATACGAGCAGTACTTC. The encoded protein is CASSGTPRLAVYEQYF.

The chain couples TRBV18 to TRBJ2-7; 8 bases agree with TRBD2. The germline gives CDR1 KGHSH, CDR2 LQKENI. The junction had 2 bases not matched to a gene; V was cut back by 1 base and J by 0 bases. The CDR3 totals 15 residues. In nucleotides, the CDR3 is TGTGCCAGCTCACCACGAGCGGGGGACTCCTACGAGCAGTACTTC. Protein: CASSPRAGDSYEQYF.

The J gene is TRBJ1-2, the V gene TRBV4-3; perhaps TRBD1 as D (6 bases). The CDR3 is 14 residues long. CDR1 is LGHNA and CDR2 is YSLEER in the germline V gene. Deletions cut 4 bases from V and 8 bases from J, with 17 bases between. The CDR3 sequence is CASSPATGAGGYTF. For the CDR3, the DNA is TGCGCCAGCAGCCCGGCGACGGGGGCTGGAGGCTACACCTTC.

The chain couples TRBV7-2 to TRBJ2-3, with D perhaps matching TRBD2 (6 bases). Looked up from germline, CDR1 is SGHTA and CDR2 is FQGNSA. Trimming shortened V by 1 base and J by 1 base, and 15 bases separated the two germline ends. The CDR3 extends over 17 amino acids. The CDR3 loop is CASSLGGTGFGTDTQYF. CDR3 nucleotides: TGTGCCAGCAGCTTAGGAGGGACTGGATTTGGCACAGATACGCAGTATTTT.

This chain uses TRBV6-1 with TRBJ1-1; D unclear. The CDR3 contains 12 residues. Trimming cost V 5 bases and J 4 bases, with 8 bases left between them. Germline assignment: CDR1 MNHNS and CDR2 SASEGT. CDR3 residues: CASSYQSTEAFF. The CDR3 bases are TGTGCCAGCAGTTATCAAAGCACTGAAGCTTTCTTT.

The gene calls are TRBV11-2 and TRBJ2-5; D is perhaps TRBD1 or TRBD2 (6 bases each). The germline gives CDR1 SGHAT, CDR2 FQNNGV. Deletions cut 0 bases from V and 4 bases from J, with 12 bases between. CDR3 length equals 15 residues. CDR3 region: CASSLDTGGGETQYF. In DNA form, the CDR3 reads TGTGCCAGCAGCTTAGATACAGGAGGGGGAGAGACCCAGTACTTC.

As for this clone: Other DNA sequences in this specimen translate into the identical CDR3. The J gene is TRBJ2-3, the V gene TRBV11-2, with D hard to call. V gave up 3 bases and J gave up 3 bases, with 4 bases separating them. In germline, CDR1 is SGHAT, CDR2 FQNNGV. The CDR3 sequence is 12 residues long. CDR3 in amino acids: CASSLNTDTQYF. The CDR3 DNA is TGTGCCAGCAGCTTGAATACAGATACGCAGTATTTT.

This chain links TRBV25-1 with TRBJ2-1, with 8 bases that match TRBD1. Germline V gene sequence: CDR1 MGHDK, CDR2 SYGVNS. CDR3 size: 17 residues. V shed 3 bases, J shed 5 bases, and the junction held 12 bases outside the gene matches. CDR3 in DNA: TGTGCCAGCAGTGATCGCCGGCGTTGGACAGGGAACAATGAGCAGTTCTTC. This encodes CASSDRRRWTGNNEQFF. Full variable domain (remainder filled in from reference TRBV25-1 and TRBJ2-1): EADIYQTPRYLVIGTGKKITLECSQTMGHDKMYWYQQDPGMELHLIHYSYGVNSTEKGDLSSESTVSRIRTEHFPLTLESARPSHTSQYLCASSDRRRWTGNNEQFFGPGTRLTVL.

The chain is built from TRBV18 and TRBJ2-2, with 7 bases fitting TRBD2. V lost 4 bases, J lost 2 bases, and 10 bases stayed unmatched. Germline CDR1 and CDR2: KGHSH and LQKENI. CDR3 length: 17 amino acids. The CDR3 coding sequence is TGTGCCAGCTCACTTCTTGGCGGGAGAGGTAACACCGGGGAGCTGTTTTTT. It yields the protein CASSLLGGRGNTGELFF.

Worth noting for this clone: Other DNA variants within this sample encode the same CDR3. V usage is TRBV11-2 and J usage is TRBJ2-7, with D hard to call. The CDR3 contains 12 residues. Germline assignment: CDR1 SGHAT and CDR2 FQNNGV. The V end was cut by 2 bases, the J end by 3 bases, with 5 bases between. In DNA form, the CDR3 reads TGTGCCAGCAGCTTAAGTGGCTACGAGCAGTACTTC. Encoded protein: CASSLSGYEQYF.

The V call is TRBV10-3, the J call TRBJ1-4; 8 bases are a match to TRBD1. Per the germline V gene, CDR1 is ENHRY and CDR2 is SYGVKD. V dropped 9 bases and J dropped 7; count of bases not matched to a gene: 19. The CDR3 runs 17 residues. CDR3 sequence reads: CAIPTGGVRKGREKLFF. The CDR3 DNA is TGTGCCATACCAACAGGGGGTGTCCGTAAAGGGCGTGAAAAACTGTTTTTT.